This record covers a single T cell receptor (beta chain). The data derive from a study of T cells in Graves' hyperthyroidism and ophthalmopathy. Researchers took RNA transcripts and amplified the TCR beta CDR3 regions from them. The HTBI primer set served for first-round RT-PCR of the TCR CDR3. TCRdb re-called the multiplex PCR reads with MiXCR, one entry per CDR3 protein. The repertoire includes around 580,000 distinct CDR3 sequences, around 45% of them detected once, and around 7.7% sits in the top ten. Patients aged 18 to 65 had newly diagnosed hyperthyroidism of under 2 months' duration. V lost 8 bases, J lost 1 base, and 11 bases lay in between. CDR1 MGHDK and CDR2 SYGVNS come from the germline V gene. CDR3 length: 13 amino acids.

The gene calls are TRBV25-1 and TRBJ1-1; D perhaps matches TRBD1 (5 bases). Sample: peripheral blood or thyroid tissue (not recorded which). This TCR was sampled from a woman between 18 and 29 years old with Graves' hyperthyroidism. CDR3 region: CASGEGRNTEAFF. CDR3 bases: TGTGCCAGCGGCGAGGGACGGAACACTGAAGCTTTCTTT.